The 22 T cell receptor beta chains below come from one sample, sequenced in a study of glioma-infiltrating T cells after dendritic cell vaccination. The method was immunoSEQ multiplex PCR; TCRdb's version includes in-frame clones alone and lacks a portion of them. Among roughly 82,000 clones listed, around 90% were seen once. The sequencing here drew on blood, taken before dendritic cell vaccination. These receptors were taken from a human donor with glioblastoma.

A few counts support this clone. Other nucleotide sequences from this sample produce the same CDR3. V and J are TRBV25-1 and TRBJ2-2, with D uncertain. Germline V gene sequence: CDR1 MGHDK, CDR2 SYGVNS. Trimming removed 3 bases at V and 1 base at J, with 3 bases between. CDR3 length equals 13 residues. CDR3 loop: CASSDRNTGELFF. CDR3 DNA sequence: TGTGCCAGCAGTGACAGGAACACCGGGGAGCTGTTTTTT. Together with reference TRBV25-1 and TRBJ2-2, the CDR3 gives the full variable domain: EADIYQTPRYLVIGTGKKITLECSQTMGHDKMYWYQQDPGMELHLIHYSYGVNSTEKGDLSSESTVSRIRTEHFPLTLESARPSHTSQYLCASSDRNTGELFFGEGSRLTVL.

The J gene is TRBJ2-1, the V gene TRBV5-1; 8 bases map to TRBD1. The J segment lost 6 bases and the V segment lost 4 bases, leaving 9 bases of the junction unmatched. This CDR3 spans 15 amino acids. CDR1 SGHRS and CDR2 YFSETQ come from the germline V gene. This CDR3 is CASSNLQGVGNEQFF. Here the CDR3 DNA reads TGCGCCAGCAGCAACCTACAGGGGGTCGGCAATGAGCAGTTCTTC.

The chain carries TRBV19 and TRBJ2-3; TRBD2 aligns across 9 bases. Trimming took 5 bases from V and 0 from J; bases not matched to a gene: 9. The CDR3 is 17 residues long. Germline V gives CDR1 LNHDA, CDR2 SQIVND (reference sequence). Here the CDR3 reads CASSSSLSGGSTDTQYF. The CDR3 nucleotides read TGTGCCAGTAGTTCCTCTCTTAGCGGGGGTAGCACAGATACGCAGTATTTT.

The V gene is TRBV6-4, the J gene TRBJ2-3; D is undetermined. The CDR3 runs to 15 residues. Germline V lookup: CDR1 MRHNA, CDR2 SNTAGT. Trimming stripped 0 bases from V and 0 bases from J, with 7 bases between. Written as DNA, the CDR3 is TGTGCCAGCAGTGACTCCTCCTCTAGCACAGATACGCAGTATTTT. It yields the protein CASSDSSSSTDTQYF.

The rearrangement joins TRBV19 to TRBJ1-5, with 7 bases identical to TRBD1. Germline CDR1 LNHDA, CDR2 SQIVND (reference sequence). This CDR3 region has 15 residues. J gave up 4 bases and V 3 bases, and 6 bases lay outside the gene matches. CDR3 nucleotides: TGTGCCAGTAGTATCATGGCAGGGGGTAATCAGCCCCAGCATTTT. This translates into CASSIMAGGNQPQHF.

The chain recombines TRBV5-1 with TRBJ1-6, with D perhaps TRBD1 (6 bases). The V gene's germline CDR1 is SGHRS and CDR2 YFSETQ. The CDR3 contains 14 residues. V lost 0 bases and J 10 bases, leaving 11 bases between the germline ends. CDR3 sequence: CASSLAGAGSPLHF. The CDR3 DNA sequence: TGCGCCAGCAGCTTGGCAGGGGCGGGCTCACCCCTCCACTTT.

The chain uses TRBV11-2 and TRBJ2-7, with 8 positions matching TRBD1. Germline-derived CDR1 and CDR2 are SGHAT and FQNNGV. The trim removed 5 bases at V and 4 bases at J, leaving 4 bases unmatched. The CDR3 covers 13 residues. The CDR3 loop is CASSPTGGYEQYF. CDR3 DNA: TGTGCCAGCAGCCCTACAGGGGGGTACGAGCAGTACTTC.

With respect to this clone: Other DNA sequences from this sample encode an identical CDR3 as well. The gene calls are TRBV29-1 and TRBJ2-5, with a possible D match to TRBD1 (6 bases). CDR3 size: 11 residues. The V gene lost 7 bases and the J gene lost 5 bases, with 11 bases spanning the gap. Germline V gene lookup returns CDR1 SQVTM and CDR2 ANQGSEA. CDR3 sequence: CSGGQRETQYF. The DNA of the CDR3 is TGCAGCGGCGGACAGCGGGAGACCCAGTACTTC.

This sequence joins TRBV19 and TRBJ1-4; weak D call: TRBD1 (5 bases). The CDR3 runs 14 residues. Trimming removed 6 bases from V and 7 bases from J, with 15 bases in between. Germline assignment: CDR1 LNHDA and CDR2 SQIVND (reference sequence). The CDR3 spells CASSGGARREKLFF. In DNA form, the CDR3 reads TGTGCCAGTAGCGGCGGGGCCCGACGTGAAAAACTGTTTTTT.

This clone was picked up one time. The CDR3, as DNA: TGTGCCAGCAGCCAGACAGAAAAGCAGTACTTC. Its protein is CASSQTEKQYF. The V gene is TRBV14, the J gene TRBJ2-7, with a possible D match to TRBD1 (5 bases). V was cut by 3 bases and J by 8 bases, with 8 bases left in between. The CDR3 spans 11 residues. Germline loops: CDR1 SGHDN, CDR2 FVKESK.

The chain is built from TRBV28 and TRBJ1-5, with D possibly TRBD1 on 6 matching bases. The V end was cut by 5 bases, the J end by 6 bases, with 20 bases between. Per germline, CDR1 MDHEN and CDR2 SYDVKM. The CDR3 runs 16 residues. The CDR3 bases are TGTGCCAGCAGTAAAGCGACAAGCACAGGGATTCAGCCCCAGCATTTT. Translation: CASSKATSTGIQPQHF.

This sequence joins TRBV28 and TRBJ1-2; 11 nucleotides agree with TRBD1. Germline CDR1 and CDR2: MDHEN and SYDVKM. The CDR3 loop spans 14 amino acids. V was clipped by 5 bases and J by 4 bases; unmatched bases: 3. The CDR3 region has the DNA TGTGCCAGCAGTACAGGGACAGGGGGCTATGGCTACACCTTC. Amino acids: CASSTGTGGYGYTF.

This clone has a single count. CDR3 sequence reads: CASSTLRQAGGYTF. Written as DNA, the CDR3 is TGTGCCAGCAGTACCCTCCGCCAGGCGGGGGGCTACACCTTC. The chain joins TRBV6-5 to TRBJ1-2; no clear D. The germline V gene encodes CDR1 MNHEY and CDR2 SVGAGI. The CDR3 runs 14 residues. V was pared by 5 bases and J by 8 bases, with 18 bases between.

CDR3 sequence reads: CASSLEGLAGGLGTDTQYF. In DNA form, the CDR3 reads TGCGCCAGCAGCTTGGAGGGACTAGCGGGGGGGCTGGGCACAGATACGCAGTATTTT. The J gene is TRBJ2-3, the V gene TRBV5-1; 16 bases align to TRBD2. Germline trimming cut 0 bases from V and 1 base from J; bases unmatched to any gene: 5. The germline gives CDR1 SGHRS, CDR2 YFSETQ. This CDR3 spans 19 amino acids.

The V gene is TRBV7-3, the J gene TRBJ2-7; D is possibly TRBD1 (6 bases). V gave up 4 bases and J gave up 4 bases, with 17 bases separating them. Looked up from germline, CDR1 is SGHTA and CDR2 is FQGTGA. The length of the CDR3 is 15 residues. The CDR3 reads CASSSFRGTRYEQYF. DNA of the CDR3: TGTGCCAGCAGCTCGTTCAGGGGAACAAGGTACGAGCAGTACTTC.

The chain uses TRBV5-1 and TRBJ2-7, with 8 bases matching TRBD1. Trimming took 4 bases from V and 6 from J; bases not matched to a gene: 6. Germline CDR1 is SGHRS and CDR2 is YFSETQ. CDR3 length: 13 residues. CDR3 coding DNA: TGCGCCAGCAGCGCTGGACAGGGTGGCGAGCAGTACTTC. Translation gives CASSAGQGGEQYF. Variable domain in full (rest from reference TRBV5-1 and TRBJ2-7): KAGVTQTPRYLIKTRGQQVTLSCSPISGHRSVSWYQQTPGQGLQFLFEYFSETQRNKGNFPGRFSGRQFSNSRSEMNVSTLELGDSALYLCASSAGQGGEQYFGPGTRLTVT.

The DNA of the CDR3 is TGTGCCATCAGGTCGGGACAGGGGATGGGGAACACTGAAGCTTTCTTT. This encodes CAIRSGQGMGNTEAFF. The chain joins TRBV10-3 to TRBJ1-1, with 10 bases identical to TRBD1. With V trimmed by 6 bases and J by 1 base, 8 bases remained unmatched. The CDR3 is 16 amino acids. Germline V gene lookup returns CDR1 ENHRY and CDR2 SYGVKD.

The chain couples TRBV18 to TRBJ2-7; maybe TRBD1 (6 bases). CDR1 KGHSH and CDR2 LQKENI come from the germline V gene. V was clipped by 3 bases and J by 5 bases, with 8 bases between them. The CDR3 spans 12 residues. The CDR3 DNA reads TGTGCCAGCTCACCTGACAGGAACGAGCAGTACTTC. Its protein product is CASSPDRNEQYF.

The rearrangement uses TRBV2 and TRBJ2-5; 7 bases match TRBD2. V shed 8 bases, J shed 4 bases, and the junction held 10 bases outside the gene matches. The CDR3 spans 14 residues. CDR1 SNHLY and CDR2 FYNNEI come from the germline V gene. The CDR3, as DNA: TGTGCCAGCGAACGAACTAGCGCGCGAGAGACCCAGTACTTC. Its protein product is CASERTSARETQYF.

The chain uses TRBV9 and TRBJ1-3; 9 bases are a match to TRBD1. In germline, CDR1 is SGDLS, CDR2 YYNGEE. There are 16 residues in the CDR3. Trimming at V came to 5 bases and at J to 0 bases, leaving 6 bases not matched to a gene. The CDR3: CASSPGTGSSGNTIYF. CDR3 bases: TGTGCCAGCAGTCCTGGGACAGGGAGCTCTGGAAACACCATATATTTT.

The gene calls are TRBV19 and TRBJ1-6; 7 bases are a match to TRBD1. In germline, CDR1 is LNHDA, CDR2 SQIVND (reference sequence). The CDR3 length is 13 residues. V lost 6 bases to trimming and J lost 8 bases; unmatched junction nucleotides: 4. This CDR3 is CASSGRGYSPLHF. The CDR3, as DNA: TGTGCCAGTAGCGGCAGGGGGTATTCACCCCTCCACTTT.

The CDR3 loop is CASRSGTDTQYF. The CDR3 DNA reads TGTGCCAGCAGGAGCGGGACAGATACGCAGTATTTT. The genes are TRBV6-5 and TRBJ2-3; maybe TRBD2 (6 bases). Germline loops: CDR1 MNHEY, CDR2 SVGAGI. The CDR3 loop spans 12 amino acids. V lost 6 bases to trimming and J lost 3 bases, with 7 bases between them.